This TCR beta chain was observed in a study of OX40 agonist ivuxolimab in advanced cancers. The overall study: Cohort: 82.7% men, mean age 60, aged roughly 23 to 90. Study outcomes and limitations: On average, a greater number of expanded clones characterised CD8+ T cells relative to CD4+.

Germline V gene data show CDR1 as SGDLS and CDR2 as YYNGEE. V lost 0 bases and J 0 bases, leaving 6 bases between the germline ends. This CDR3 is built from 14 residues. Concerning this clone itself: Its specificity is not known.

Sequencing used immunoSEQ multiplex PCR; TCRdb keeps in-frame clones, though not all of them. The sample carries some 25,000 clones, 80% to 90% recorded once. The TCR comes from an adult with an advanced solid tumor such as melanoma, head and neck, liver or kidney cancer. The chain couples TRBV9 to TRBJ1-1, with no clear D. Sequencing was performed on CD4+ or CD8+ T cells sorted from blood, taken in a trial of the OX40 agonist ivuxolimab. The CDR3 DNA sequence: TGTGCCAGCAGCGTAGCCGGGGTGAACACTGAAGCTTTCTTT. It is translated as CASSVAGVNTEAFF.